These 22 T cell receptor beta chains share one sample of origin, sequenced in a study of identical twins (TCRdb year 2016). To prepare the library, 5' RACE was applied. These reads were obtained on an Illumina HiSeq 2000. Using fastp at Q25 and MiXCR, TCRdb reprocessed the public reads and kept productive beta chains. Each entry is one CDR3 protein sequence, shown with its most common DNA and genes. This sample gives roughly 540,000 distinct CDR3 sequences in total; 20% to 25% of them show up just once. The ten largest clones take up about 0.91% of the sample. The sample was also reused in another study, on T cells expressing NK-cell markers.

The material sequenced was CD4+ T cells sorted from blood. The receptor set was obtained from a woman aged 18 to 35 in good health.

This clonotype appeared once. CDR3 region: CSAPVRENYGYTF. In DNA form, the CDR3 reads TGCAGTGCTCCCGTTCGAGAAAACTATGGCTACACCTTC. The chain links TRBV20-1 to TRBJ1-2; D remains unclear. In germline, CDR1 is DFQATT, CDR2 SNEGSKA (reference sequence). The germline V and J ends were trimmed by 5 bases and 2 bases, with 12 bases remaining between them. This CDR3 spans 13 amino acids.

This clonotype was observed a handful of times. The V and J genes are TRBV5-1 and TRBJ2-2; D uncertain. Germline V gives CDR1 SGHRS, CDR2 YFSETQ. Deletions cut 2 bases from V and 6 bases from J, with 8 bases between. The CDR3 has 13 residues. The CDR3 sequence: CASSLWDSGELFF. The CDR3, as DNA: TGCGCCAGCAGCTTATGGGATTCCGGGGAGCTGTTTTTT.

The gene calls are TRBV29-1 and TRBJ1-1; D ambiguous. The germline V gene has CDR1 SQVTM and CDR2 ANQGSEA. Between the trimmed V and J ends, which lost 5 bases and 0 bases, there was a span of 7 bases. CDR3 size: 12 residues. The CDR3 reads CSVNSMNTEAFF. In nucleotides, the CDR3 is TGCAGCGTTAACAGTATGAACACTGAAGCTTTCTTT.

The rearrangement uses TRBV27 and TRBJ1-1; D may be TRBD1 (6 bases). There are 15 residues in the CDR3. Looked up from germline, CDR1 is MNHEY and CDR2 is SMNVEV (reference sequence). V was cut by 5 bases and J by 3 bases, with 16 bases left in between. CDR3 bases: TGTGCCAGCAGTACCCTGCTCAGGGGAGACACTGAAGCTTTCTTT. Protein sequence: CASSTLLRGDTEAFF.

This clonotype has more than one count but fewer than ten. The chain uses TRBV2 and TRBJ2-7; possibly TRBD1 for D (6 bases). The CDR3 is made up of 13 amino acids. Germline V gene sequence: CDR1 SNHLY, CDR2 FYNNEI. Trimming took 5 bases from V and 2 from J, leaving 10 bases between them. CDR3 amino acids: CASSIGQTYEQYF. The DNA for the CDR3 is TGTGCCAGCAGTATCGGACAGACCTACGAGCAGTACTTC.

This CDR3 is CASSLEAYYGYTF. DNA for the CDR3: TGTGCCAGCAGCTTGGAGGCGTACTATGGCTACACCTTC. The V call is TRBV7-9, the J call TRBJ1-2; D ambiguous. The CDR3 covers 13 residues. CDR1 is SEHNR, CDR2 FQNEAQ, per germline (reference sequence). V was pared by 3 bases and J by 3 bases, with 8 bases between.

The sample holds a few counts of this clonotype. The V and J genes are TRBV7-2 and TRBJ2-1, with D perhaps matching TRBD1 or TRBD2 (6 bases each). V lost 3 bases and J 1 base, leaving 13 bases between the germline ends. Germline V gene sequence: CDR1 SGHTA, CDR2 FQGNSA. This CDR3 is 16 amino acids long. The CDR3 here is CASSLGGGASYNEQFF. The DNA of the CDR3 is TGTGCCAGCAGCTTGGGGGGCGGGGCTTCCTACAATGAGCAGTTCTTC. The variable domain in full, completed from reference TRBV7-2 and TRBJ2-1, reads GAGVSQSPSNKVTEKGKDVELRCDPISGHTALYWYRQSLGQGLEFLIYFQGNSAPDKSGLPSDRFSAERTGGSVSTLTIQRTQQEDSAVYLCASSLGGGASYNEQFFGPGTRLTVL.

In DNA form, the CDR3 reads TGCGCCAGCAGCCCCATTCTCGGAACCAACACAGATACGCAGTATTTT. This translates into CASSPILGTNTDTQYF. This chain links TRBV5-1 with TRBJ2-3, with unresolved D. CDR1 is SGHRS, CDR2 YFSETQ, per germline. The CDR3 consists of 16 residues. With 4 bases removed from V and 2 bases from J, the gap between germline ends came to 17 bases. The whole variable domain, filled in from reference TRBV5-1 and TRBJ2-3, reads KAGVTQTPRYLIKTRGQQVTLSCSPISGHRSVSWYQQTPGQGLQFLFEYFSETQRNKGNFPGRFSGRQFSNSRSEMNVSTLELGDSALYLCASSPILGTNTDTQYFGPGTRLTVL.

This clonotype was detected many times. The chain has TRBV6-2 or TRBV6-3 and TRBJ2-1; D is unresolved. Germline V gene data show CDR1 as MNHEY and CDR2 as SVGEGT. The CDR3 has 12 residues. V lost 0 bases to trimming and J lost 7 bases, with 4 bases between them. The CDR3 nucleotides read TGTGCCAGCAGTTACTCAGGAAATGAGCAGTTCTTC. Its protein product is CASSYSGNEQFF.

This clonotype was picked up many times. V usage is TRBV6-5 and J usage is TRBJ1-6, with unresolved D. The CDR3 has 17 amino acids. Per germline, CDR1 MNHEY and CDR2 SVGAGI. V was clipped by 0 bases and J by 9 bases, with 18 bases between them. This chain's CDR3 is CASSYSITPHSGSPLHF. CDR3 nucleotides: TGTGCCAGCAGTTACTCGATTACGCCCCACTCGGGTTCACCCCTCCACTTT.

The rearrangement joins TRBV10-2 to TRBJ2-1, with 15 bases identical to TRBD2. The germline V gene encodes CDR1 WSHSY and CDR2 SAAADI. The ends lost 2 bases at V and 8 bases at J; junction bases unmatched: 4. The CDR3 length is 16 residues. The CDR3 nucleotides read TGCGCCAGCAGTGAGCCGGGACTAGCGGGAGGTGATGAGCAGTTCTTC. It specifies CASSEPGLAGGDEQFF.

V gene TRBV5-1 combines with J gene TRBJ1-1, with 8 nucleotides matching TRBD1. V was pared by 4 bases and J by 0 bases, with 11 bases of the junction left unmatched. Germline loops: CDR1 SGHRS, CDR2 YFSETQ. The CDR3 runs to 17 residues. CDR3 amino acids: CASSPTDRGRVNTEAFF. The CDR3 DNA is TGCGCCAGCAGCCCGACCGACAGGGGAAGGGTGAACACTGAAGCTTTCTTT.

This chain links TRBV20-1 with TRBJ1-5; D call uncertain. The CDR3 runs 12 residues. Germline assignment: CDR1 DFQATT and CDR2 SNEGSKA (reference sequence). Trimming cost V 4 bases and J 2 bases, with 6 bases left between them. The CDR3 spells CSATRGNQPQHF. In DNA form, the CDR3 reads TGCAGTGCTACTAGGGGCAATCAGCCCCAGCATTTT.

This clonotype was found a few times. V gene TRBV5-1 combines with J gene TRBJ2-1; 8 nucleotides match TRBD2. From germline, CDR1 is SGHRS and CDR2 YFSETQ. This CDR3 is built from 15 residues. Germline trimming cut 0 bases from V and 7 bases from J; bases unmatched to any gene: 6. CDR3 loop: CASSLATSERNEQFF. CDR3 bases: TGCGCCAGCAGCTTGGCGACTAGCGAGAGGAATGAGCAGTTCTTC.

This chain joins TRBV6-5 and TRBJ1-2; 9 bases are a match to TRBD1. Unmatched junction bases numbered 9, after V lost 2 bases and J lost 8 bases. The CDR3 consists of 15 residues. The germline CDR1 and CDR2 sequences are MNHEY and SVGAGI. The CDR3 DNA sequence: TGTGCCAGCAGTTACGTCCGGGACAGGGCGGTGGGCTACACCTTC. This encodes CASSYVRDRAVGYTF.

This chain uses TRBV18 with TRBJ2-1, with D possibly being TRBD1 (6 bases). Germline loops: CDR1 KGHSH, CDR2 LQKENI. Trimming pared 2 bases from V and 2 bases from J, leaving 10 bases between. The CDR3 sequence is 15 residues long. The CDR3 coding sequence is TGTGCCAGCTCACCAATGGGACAAGCCTACAATGAGCAGTTCTTC. It translates to CASSPMGQAYNEQFF.

The gene calls are TRBV20-1 and TRBJ2-7; D unclear. Germline lookup yields CDR1 DFQATT and CDR2 SNEGSKA (reference sequence). Trimming took off 0 bases at V and 4 bases at J, with 13 bases between the two ends. The CDR3 loop spans 14 amino acids. DNA of the CDR3: TGCAGTGCTAGAGATAAGGGTTCACGGTACGAGCAGTACTTC. This encodes CSARDKGSRYEQYF.

The rearrangement uses TRBV7-2 and TRBJ2-7, with a possible D match to TRBD1 (6 bases). This CDR3 is built from 14 residues. Trimming cost V 3 bases and J 2 bases, with 11 bases left between them. Germline loops: CDR1 SGHTA, CDR2 FQGNSA. In DNA form, the CDR3 reads TGTGCCAGCAGCTTCTGGACAGATACCTACGAGCAGTACTTC. It encodes CASSFWTDTYEQYF.

The table lists this clonotype with a few counts. V and J are TRBV11-3 and TRBJ1-1; maybe TRBD1 (5 bases). V lost 3 bases to trimming and J lost 3 bases, with 8 bases between them. Germline V gene lookup returns CDR1 SGHNT and CDR2 YENEEA. The CDR3 is 13 amino acids. In DNA form, the CDR3 reads TGTGCCAGCAGCTTGACAGCCTACACTGAAGCTTTCTTT. This codes for CASSLTAYTEAFF.

The V call is TRBV12-3 or TRBV12-4, the J call TRBJ2-7; TRBD2 might be the D (5 bases). The CDR3 has 15 residues. Deletions cut 2 bases from V and 9 bases from J, with 20 bases between. Here the CDR3 reads CASSLSRRVLAPQYF. In DNA form, the CDR3 reads TGTGCCAGCAGTTTAAGTCGACGGGTGCTAGCACCGCAGTACTTC.

This clonotype occurred a few times. The chain combines TRBV20-1 with TRBJ1-2, with unresolved D. Germline V gene lookup returns CDR1 DFQATT and CDR2 SNEGSKA (reference sequence). The germline V and J ends were trimmed by 4 bases and 5 bases, with 11 bases remaining between them. The CDR3 loop spans 12 amino acids. The DNA for the CDR3 is TGCAGTGCTACCGCAGGATCTTATGGCTACACCTTC. Translation: CSATAGSYGYTF.

The chain combines TRBV12-3 or TRBV12-4 with TRBJ1-2; no clear D. V was clipped by 3 bases and J by 4 bases, with 18 bases between them. CDR3 length equals 16 residues. The CDR3 reads CASSFRSLENGYGYTF. Here the CDR3 DNA reads TGTGCCAGCAGTTTTAGGTCCCTGGAAAACGGCTATGGCTACACCTTC.